One and the same sample provided the 24 T cell receptor beta chains below, sequenced in a study of T cell responses to AZD1222 COVID-19 vaccine. Generated by immunoSEQ multiplex PCR, the TCRdb table keeps only in-frame clones and is missing some. The profile covers 87,000 or so clones, with less than 90% appearing a single time and 3.7% taken by the ten largest. The sample consisted of peripheral blood, taken on day 0 of AZD1222 vaccination. These receptors came from an adult in good health.

The J gene is TRBJ1-4, the V gene TRBV5-1, with 8 bases fitting TRBD1. Losses at the gene ends were 4 bases for V and 8 bases for J; bases not matched to a gene: 10. Germline V CDR1 and CDR2: SGHRS, YFSETQ. CDR3 length equals 15 residues. DNA of the CDR3: TGCGCCAGCAGCCCCAGAGACAGGGGCAGCGAAAAACTGTTTTTT. Protein sequence: CASSPRDRGSEKLFF.

CDR3 loop: CSARSIETQYF. In DNA form, the CDR3 reads TGCAGTGCTAGGTCCATAGAGACCCAGTACTTC. This chain links TRBV20-1 with TRBJ2-5; the D is unclear. Germline CDR1 DFQATT, CDR2 SNEGSKA (reference sequence). The ends were cut back, 3 bases at V and 4 bases at J, with 6 bases in the middle. This CDR3 contains 11 residues.

The V call is TRBV5-5, the J call TRBJ2-7; tentatively, D is TRBD2 (5 bases). Trimming removed 2 bases at V and 5 bases at J, with 14 bases between. Germline CDR1 reads SGHKS; CDR2 reads YYEKEE (reference sequence). The length of the CDR3 is 14 residues. The CDR3 nucleotides read TGTGCCAGCAGCTTCCGACATACTAGTAACGAGCAGTACTTC. This sequence encodes CASSFRHTSNEQYF.

This sequence joins TRBV19 and TRBJ1-1; the D is unclear. The germline V gene has CDR1 LNHDA and CDR2 SQIVND (reference sequence). The CDR3 consists of 17 residues. V was trimmed by 0 bases and J by 0 bases, leaving 14 bases between them. The CDR3 sequence is CASSIDAVQLMNTEAFF. The CDR3 DNA follows: TGTGCCAGTAGTATAGACGCGGTCCAGTTGATGAACACTGAAGCTTTCTTT. Full variable domain (missing parts from reference TRBV19 and TRBJ1-1): DGGITQSPKYLFRKEGQNVTLSCEQNLNHDAMYWYRQDPGQGLRLIYYSQIVNDFQKGDIAEGYSVSREKKESFPLTVTSAQKNPTAFYLCASSIDAVQLMNTEAFFGQGTRLTVV.

This chain links TRBV20-1 with TRBJ2-7; D not resolved. The germline CDR1 and CDR2 sequences are DFQATT and SNEGSKA (reference sequence). Deletions cut 3 bases from V and 3 bases from J, with 12 bases between. The CDR3 extends over 13 amino acids. The CDR3 is CSASDRVYYEQYF. The CDR3, as DNA: TGCAGTGCTAGTGACCGGGTCTACTACGAGCAGTACTTC.

This chain uses TRBV15 with TRBJ1-5; possibly TRBD1 for D (5 bases). This CDR3 spans 13 amino acids. The germline gives CDR1 LNHNV, CDR2 YYDKDF (reference sequence). With 5 bases removed from V and 6 bases from J, the gap between germline ends came to 11 bases. Written as DNA, the CDR3 is TGTGCCACCAGCCGAGCCAGGGCTCAGCCCCAGCATTTT. It encodes CATSRARAQPQHF.

V gene TRBV2 combines with J gene TRBJ2-5; D gene ambiguous. The CDR3 extends over 11 amino acids. V lost 8 bases and J 5 bases, leaving 9 bases between the germline ends. Germline loops: CDR1 SNHLY, CDR2 FYNNEI. CDR3 sequence: CASALGETQYF. DNA of the CDR3: TGTGCCAGCGCTCTCGGGGAGACCCAGTACTTC.

The chain is built from TRBV12-5 and TRBJ2-3; 9 bases agree with TRBD1. V trimming: 6 bases; J trimming: 2 bases; junction bases outside the gene matches: 6. This CDR3 contains 15 residues. The germline gives CDR1 LGHNT, CDR2 FRNRAP. Here the CDR3 reads CASGPQGADTDTQYF. In DNA, the CDR3 is TGTGCTAGTGGCCCACAGGGGGCAGACACAGATACGCAGTATTTT.

The chain is built from TRBV5-1 and TRBJ2-7; 7 bases are shared with TRBD1. Trimming at V came to 4 bases and at J to 5 bases, leaving 3 bases not matched to a gene. The CDR3 is made up of 12 amino acids. In germline, CDR1 is SGHRS, CDR2 YFSETQ. The CDR3 coding sequence is TGCGCCAGCAGCGTAGGGGGCAACGAGCAGTACTTC. This encodes CASSVGGNEQYF.

The V gene is TRBV5-6, the J gene TRBJ2-3; no definite D call. V lost 2 bases, J lost 2 bases, and 12 bases lay in between. Germline V CDR1 and CDR2: SGHDT, YYEEEE. This CDR3 has 15 residues. CDR3 loop: CASSFPSDNTDTQYF. In DNA, the CDR3 is TGTGCCAGCAGCTTTCCTAGTGATAACACAGATACGCAGTATTTT. Complete variable domain (other parts from reference TRBV5-6 and TRBJ2-3): DAGVTQSPTHLIKTRGQQVTLRCSPKSGHDTVSWYQQALGQGPQFIFQYYEEEERQRGNFPDRFSGHQFPNYSSELNVNALLLGDSALYLCASSFPSDNTDTQYFGPGTRLTVL.

The genes are TRBV13 and TRBJ2-1, with a weak D call TRBD2 (7 bases). The V end was cut by 5 bases, the J end by 6 bases, with 20 bases between. The CDR3 has 16 amino acids. Germline CDR1 PRHDT, CDR2 FYEKMQ (reference sequence). CDR3 bases: TGTGCCAGCAGCCTAATTGAGGGGGGGGCTGGCAATGAGCAGTTCTTC. Translating it yields CASSLIEGGAGNEQFF. Together with reference TRBV13 and TRBJ2-1, the CDR3 gives the full variable domain: AAGVIQSPRHLIKEKRETATLKCYPIPRHDTVYWYQQGPGQDPQFLISFYEKMQSDKGSIPDRFSAQQFSDYHSELNMSSLELGDSALYFCASSLIEGGAGNEQFFGPGTRLTVL.

This chain links TRBV4-1 with TRBJ1-1, with a weak D call TRBD1 (5 bases). The germline V gene has CDR1 MGHRA and CDR2 YSYEKL. Trimming removed 5 bases from V and 4 bases from J, with 17 bases in between. CDR3 length equals 15 residues. In nucleotides, the CDR3 is TGCGCCAGCAGCTACTCAGGATCAGGGAGCACTGAAGCTTTCTTT. This encodes CASSYSGSGSTEAFF.

This chain connects TRBV6-2 or TRBV6-3 to TRBJ1-5; D gene uncertain. Trimming left V 0 bases short and J 0 bases short, with 18 bases between. The CDR3 has 19 amino acids. Germline CDR1 MNHEY, CDR2 SVGEGT. CDR3 in amino acids: CASSYSWASTVYSNQPQHF. CDR3 in DNA: TGTGCCAGCAGTTACTCGTGGGCCTCGACCGTATATAGCAATCAGCCCCAGCATTTT.

The genes are TRBV25-1 and TRBJ1-5; possible D gene TRBD1, 5 bases. The V end was cut by 4 bases, the J end by 5 bases, with 9 bases between. The CDR3 has 13 residues. The germline V gene has CDR1 MGHDK and CDR2 SYGVNS. CDR3 in DNA: TGTGCCAGCAGTGTGGGGGTGGATCAGCCCCAGCATTTT. Encoded protein: CASSVGVDQPQHF.

This chain uses TRBV18 with TRBJ1-5; D uncertain. The germline gives CDR1 KGHSH, CDR2 LQKENI. V lost 0 bases and J lost 7, with 13 bases in between. The CDR3 is 15 residues long. The CDR3 region is CASSPPTAEGQPQHF. CDR3 nucleotide sequence: TGTGCCAGCTCACCACCTACCGCGGAAGGCCAGCCCCAGCATTTT.

The chain has TRBV20-1 and TRBJ1-2; TRBD1 agrees at 8 bases. CDR1 and CDR2 from the germline V gene are DFQATT and SNEGSKA (reference sequence). After removal of 6 bases from V and 7 bases from J, the junction contained 4 bases not matched to a gene. The CDR3 totals 11 residues. The CDR3 DNA reads as TGCAGTGCCAGGACAGGGTCTGGCTACACCTTC. This translates into CSARTGSGYTF.

The chain is built from TRBV7-3 and TRBJ2-3; D possibly matches TRBD1 or TRBD2 (6 bases each). From germline, CDR1 is SGHTA and CDR2 FQGTGA. V was pared by 5 bases and J by 0 bases, with 12 bases between. This CDR3 spans 15 amino acids. CDR3 protein: CASSKGGHSTDTQYF. The CDR3 bases are TGTGCCAGCAGCAAGGGGGGACATAGCACAGATACGCAGTATTTT.

The chain carries TRBV7-9 and TRBJ2-7; 11 bases match TRBD2. V shed 10 bases and J 3 bases; nucleotides not matched to a gene: 17. Per germline, CDR1 SEHNR and CDR2 FQNEAQ (reference sequence). The CDR3 totals 17 residues. CDR3 DNA: TGTGCCAACCACCCACTCCCCGGGACTAGCGGAAACTACGAGCAGTACTTC. It encodes CANHPLPGTSGNYEQYF.

The J gene is TRBJ2-2, the V gene TRBV2; 10 nucleotides match TRBD1. CDR1 is SNHLY, CDR2 FYNNEI, per germline. This CDR3 region has 14 residues. With 4 bases clipped from V and 7 bases from J, the junction kept 3 bases outside the gene matches. The CDR3 DNA follows: TGTGCCAGCAGTGGTAGGACAGGGGGCGGGGAGCTGTTTTTT. This sequence encodes CASSGRTGGGELFF.

The chain carries TRBV7-9 and TRBJ2-3; D may be TRBD1 (6 bases). V lost 5 bases and J 0 bases, leaving 15 bases between the germline ends. Germline CDR1 reads SEHNR; CDR2 reads FQNEAQ (reference sequence). The CDR3 is made up of 16 amino acids. The CDR3 DNA reads TGTGCCAGCAGCCCTGGACAGAGCACTAGCACAGATACGCAGTATTTT. Its translation is CASSPGQSTSTDTQYF.

This rearrangement joins TRBV27 to TRBJ2-7, with TRBD2 matching 11 bases. Germline V gene lookup returns CDR1 MNHEY and CDR2 SMNVEV (reference sequence). V lost 4 bases, J lost 0 bases, and 8 bases stayed unmatched. The CDR3 spans 17 residues. Here the CDR3 DNA reads TGTGCCAGCAGTTCTCGTCCTAGCGGGGGGTCCTCCTACGAGCAGTACTTC. The encoded protein is CASSSRPSGGSSYEQYF.

This clone was counted a few times. The chain carries TRBV11-3 and TRBJ1-1; D might be TRBD1 (6 bases). Trimming shortened V by 5 bases and J by 5 bases, and 9 bases separated the two germline ends. This CDR3 is 12 amino acids long. From germline, CDR1 is SGHNT and CDR2 YENEEA. The CDR3 nucleotides read TGTGCCAGCAGCCAACAGGGTACTGAAGCTTTCTTT. It codes for CASSQQGTEAFF.

This chain links TRBV9 with TRBJ1-4; possibly TRBD1 for D (5 bases). CDR1 is SGDLS, CDR2 YYNGEE, per germline. V was trimmed by 3 bases and J by 8 bases, leaving 17 bases between them. This CDR3 is 15 amino acids long. CDR3 protein: CASSANGQGAEKLFF. The CDR3 nucleotides read TGTGCCAGCAGCGCAAATGGGCAGGGAGCCGAAAAACTGTTTTTT.

V is TRBV7-8 and J is TRBJ2-1; 8 bases agree with TRBD2. The CDR3 extends over 15 amino acids. The ends lost 6 bases at V and 13 bases at J; junction bases unmatched: 17. CDR1 SGHVS and CDR2 FQNEAQ come from the germline V gene. The CDR3, as DNA: TGTGCCAGCAGGGGCGGACCGGGGGGGGTCAATAGTCAGTTCTTC. Translation: CASRGGPGGVNSQFF.